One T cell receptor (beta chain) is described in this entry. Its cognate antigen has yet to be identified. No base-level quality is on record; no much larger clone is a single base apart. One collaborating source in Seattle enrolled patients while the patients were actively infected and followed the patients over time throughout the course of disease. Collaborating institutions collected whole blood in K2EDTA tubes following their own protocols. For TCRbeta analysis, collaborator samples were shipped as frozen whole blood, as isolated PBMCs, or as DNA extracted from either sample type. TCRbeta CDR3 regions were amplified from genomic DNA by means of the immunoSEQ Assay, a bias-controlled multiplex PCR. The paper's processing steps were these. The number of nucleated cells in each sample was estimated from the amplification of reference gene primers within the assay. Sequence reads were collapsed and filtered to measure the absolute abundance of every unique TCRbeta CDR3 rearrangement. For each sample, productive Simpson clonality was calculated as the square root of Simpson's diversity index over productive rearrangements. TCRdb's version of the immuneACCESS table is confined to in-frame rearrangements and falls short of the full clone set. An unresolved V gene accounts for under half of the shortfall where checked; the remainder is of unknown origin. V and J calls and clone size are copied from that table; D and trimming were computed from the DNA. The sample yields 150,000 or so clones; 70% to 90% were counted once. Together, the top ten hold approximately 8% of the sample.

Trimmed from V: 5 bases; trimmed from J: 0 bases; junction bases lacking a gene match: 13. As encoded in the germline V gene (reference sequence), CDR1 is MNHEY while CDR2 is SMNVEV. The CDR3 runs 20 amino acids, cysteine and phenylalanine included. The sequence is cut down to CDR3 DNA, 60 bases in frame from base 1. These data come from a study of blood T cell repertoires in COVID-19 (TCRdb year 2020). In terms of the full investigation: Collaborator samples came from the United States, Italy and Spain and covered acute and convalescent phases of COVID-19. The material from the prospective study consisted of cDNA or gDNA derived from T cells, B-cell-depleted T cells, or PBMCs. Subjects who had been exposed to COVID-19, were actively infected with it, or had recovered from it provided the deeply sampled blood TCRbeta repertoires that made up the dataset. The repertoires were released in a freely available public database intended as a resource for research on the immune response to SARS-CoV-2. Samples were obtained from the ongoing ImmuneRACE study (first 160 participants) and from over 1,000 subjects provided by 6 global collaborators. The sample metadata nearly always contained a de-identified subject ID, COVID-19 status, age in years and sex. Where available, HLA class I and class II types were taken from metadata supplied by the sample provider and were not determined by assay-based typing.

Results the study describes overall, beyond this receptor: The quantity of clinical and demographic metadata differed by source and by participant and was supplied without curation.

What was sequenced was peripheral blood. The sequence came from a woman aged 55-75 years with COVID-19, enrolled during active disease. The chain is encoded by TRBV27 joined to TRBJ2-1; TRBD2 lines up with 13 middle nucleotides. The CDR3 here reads CASSRDPPGLAGSSYNEQFF. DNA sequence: TGTGCCAGCAGTAGGGACCCACCGGGACTAGCGGGGAGCTCCTACAATGAGCAGTTCTTC.